The present entry profiles one T cell receptor (beta chain) with its context. A second roughly 6 to 12 cycle PCR used barcoded and J-beta primers. TCRdb analysed the 5' RACE reads with MiXCR anew, one entry per CDR3 protein. The data hold approximately 800,000 distinct CDR3 sequences, with approximately 25% observed a single time. These data originate in a study of blood T cells in healthy people across ages. Every participating donor contributed roughly 10 milliliters of peripheral blood through a draw. These data also formed part of another study, on T cells of mothers and their children.

The TCR comes from a boy aged 5 to 17 in good health. Sequencing used blood.

DNA for the CDR3: TGCAGTGCCCGAGGGGGTCCGGGAGGGCCTGCAGATACGCAGTATTTT. It is translated as CSARGGPGGPADTQYF. The genes are TRBV20-1 and TRBJ2-3, with 8 bases matching TRBD2. Losses at the gene ends were 6 bases for V and 4 bases for J; bases not matched to a gene: 15. The CDR3 runs 16 residues. Germline V CDR1 and CDR2: DFQATT, SNEGSKA (reference sequence).